The 17 T cell receptor beta chains given below trace back to one sample, sequenced in a study of CD8 T cells in ankylosing spondylitis. One entry per CDR3 protein, called by TCRdb with MiXCR from the 5' RACE reads. Here the sample spans 200,000 or so distinct CDR3 sequences, over 15% being singletons. The sequencing input was blood, either unsorted or a sorted T cell fraction (not recorded which). Every receptor here comes from a male donor aged 5 to 30 with ankylosing spondylitis or in good health (not recorded which).

This clonotype was observed at least ten times. The J gene is TRBJ2-1, the V gene TRBV12-3 or TRBV12-4, with 7 bases fitting TRBD2. The CDR3 spans 15 residues. The J segment lost 6 bases and the V segment lost 6 bases, leaving 11 bases of the junction unmatched. CDR3: CASSPPREALNEQFF. The CDR3, as DNA: TGTGCCAGCAGCCCCCCCCGGGAGGCCCTCAATGAGCAGTTCTTC.

This clonotype was recorded many times. The chain carries TRBV6-1 and TRBJ1-1, with no clear D. The CDR3 contains 14 residues. Germline V gene sequence: CDR1 MNHNS, CDR2 SASEGT. V lost 5 bases and J lost 4, with 14 bases in between. Here the CDR3 DNA reads TGTGCCAGCAGTCAGACCGGGAGTCCCACTGAAGCTTTCTTT. This encodes CASSQTGSPTEAFF.

This chain connects TRBV19 to TRBJ2-4, with D unresolved. Per the germline V gene, CDR1 is LNHDA and CDR2 is SQIVND (reference sequence). The V and J ends lost 5 bases and 1 base respectively, with 12 bases between them. This CDR3 comprises 15 residues. This CDR3 reads CASSSTSLAKNIQYF. In nucleotides, the CDR3 is TGTGCCAGTAGTTCAACCTCACTGGCCAAAAACATTCAGTACTTC. The variable domain in full, completed from reference TRBV19 and TRBJ2-4, reads DGGITQSPKYLFRKEGQNVTLSCEQNLNHDAMYWYRQDPGQGLRLIYYSQIVNDFQKGDIAEGYSVSREKKESFPLTVTSAQKNPTAFYLCASSSTSLAKNIQYFGAGTRLSVL.

This clonotype was seen ten or more times. This rearrangement joins TRBV5-6 to TRBJ2-1; no clear D. V dropped 1 base and J dropped 9 bases, with 8 bases sitting between them. CDR1 is SGHDT, CDR2 YYEEEE, per germline. The CDR3 runs 12 residues. CDR3 bases: TGTGCCAGCAGCTTGAAGTTTCCTGAGCAGTTCTTC. It specifies CASSLKFPEQFF.

The table lists this clonotype with many counts. J is TRBJ2-7 and V is TRBV28; 8 bases agree with TRBD1. This CDR3 is 13 amino acids long. Germline lookup yields CDR1 MDHEN and CDR2 SYDVKM. V trimming: 2 bases; J trimming: 6 bases; junction bases outside the gene matches: 3. CDR3 coding DNA: TGTGCCAGCAGTTTACAGGGGGCGTTCGAGCAGTACTTC. Residues: CASSLQGAFEQYF.

The chain combines TRBV18 with TRBJ2-1; maybe TRBD2 (5 bases). V shed 2 bases and J shed 5 bases, with 10 bases lying between them. The CDR3 has 14 amino acids. Germline-derived CDR1 and CDR2 are KGHSH and LQKENI. In DNA, the CDR3 is TGTGCCAGCTCACCAATTGCAGCGGACAATGAGCAGTTCTTC. This translates into CASSPIAADNEQFF.

This clonotype was recorded many times. The CDR3, as DNA: TGTGCCAGCAGCAGACGTCTAAACGGCTCTGGGGCCAACGTCCTGACTTTC. Its protein is CASSRRLNGSGANVLTF. V gene TRBV21-1 combines with J gene TRBJ2-6. TRBV21-1 is a pseudogene locus. This CDR3 comprises 17 residues.

This clonotype came up many times. The chain couples TRBV6-5 to TRBJ1-5; 7 bases are a match to TRBD1. With 5 bases clipped from V and 5 bases from J, the junction kept 15 bases outside the gene matches. The CDR3 loop spans 17 amino acids. Germline-derived CDR1 and CDR2 are MNHEY and SVGAGI. The CDR3 is CASSPPPTGNGDQPQHF. The CDR3 nucleotides are TGTGCCAGCAGTCCGCCCCCGACAGGGAACGGCGATCAGCCCCAGCATTTT.

This clonotype was observed a few times. This chain joins TRBV6-2 or TRBV6-3 and TRBJ2-2; 7 nucleotides match TRBD1. The germline CDR1 and CDR2 sequences are MNHEY and SVGEGT. V lost 3 bases, J lost 5 bases, and 6 bases stayed unmatched. This CDR3 spans 15 amino acids. CDR3 in amino acids: CASSYRGQYTGELFF. CDR3 DNA: TGTGCCAGCAGTTATAGGGGACAGTATACCGGGGAGCTGTTTTTT.

At least ten counts were recorded for this clonotype. The gene calls are TRBV2 and TRBJ2-5; 9 bases match TRBD1. CDR3 length: 15 residues. Germline loops: CDR1 SNHLY, CDR2 FYNNEI. J lost 3 bases, V lost 7 bases, and 9 bases had no gene match. CDR3 nucleotides: TGTGCCAGCAACTACCTGGGACAGGGAAAAGAGACCCAGTACTTC. It is translated as CASNYLGQGKETQYF.

This clonotype was seen ten or more times. The chain joins TRBV13 to TRBJ2-1; tentatively, D is TRBD2 (6 bases). The V gene lost 1 base and the J gene lost 3 bases, with 19 bases spanning the gap. The CDR3 is 18 residues long. CDR1 is PRHDT and CDR2 is FYEKMQ in the germline V gene (reference sequence). CDR3 sequence reads: CASSLVGGANRFYNEQFF. For the CDR3, the DNA is TGTGCCAGCAGCTTAGTTGGAGGGGCCAACCGCTTCTACAATGAGCAGTTCTTC.

The chain couples TRBV4-1 to TRBJ2-3, with no clear D. Germline loops: CDR1 MGHRA, CDR2 YSYEKL. The ends were cut back, 4 bases at V and 6 bases at J, with 8 bases in the middle. The CDR3 length is 12 residues. In nucleotides, the CDR3 is TGCGCCAGCAGCCGAGATAAGGATACGCAGTATTTT. It specifies CASSRDKDTQYF.

This clonotype has at least ten counts. The chain employs TRBV7-8 and TRBJ2-4; TRBD1 aligns across 9 bases. The CDR3 is 17 amino acids. Germline V CDR1 and CDR2: SGHVS, FQNEAQ. Trimming cost V 0 bases and J 4 bases; bases outside gene matches: 7. CDR3 nucleotide sequence: TGTGCCAGCAGCTTAGCGGTGGGACAGGGAGGAAAAAACATTCAGTACTTC. Protein product: CASSLAVGQGGKNIQYF.

The chain recombines TRBV4-3 with TRBJ2-2; 8 bases are a match to TRBD1. Germline V gene lookup returns CDR1 LGHNA and CDR2 YSLEER. The J segment lost 4 bases and the V segment lost 4 bases, leaving 5 bases of the junction unmatched. The CDR3 loop spans 15 amino acids. The CDR3 coding sequence is TGCGCCAGCAGCCCCGGGACAGGTATCACCGGGGAGCTGTTTTTT. This encodes CASSPGTGITGELFF.

This clonotype was seen ten or more times. The V call is TRBV29-1, the J call TRBJ2-7; 10 bases are a match to TRBD2. The CDR3 extends over 14 amino acids. Germline CDR1 reads SQVTM; CDR2 reads ANQGSEA. The CDR3 reads CSSPRTSGDYEQYV. In nucleotides, the CDR3 is TGCAGTTCCCCTCGGACTAGCGGTGACTACGAGCAGTACGTC.

This clonotype came up many times. The chain is built from TRBV25-1 and TRBJ2-7; D remains unclear. This CDR3 has 14 residues. CDR1 and CDR2 (germline): MGHDK, SYGVNS. V lost 4 bases to trimming and J lost 2 bases, with 12 bases between them. CDR3 in DNA: TGTGCCAGCAGTGGAATTCCTCGGCCCTACGAGCAGTACTTC. Protein sequence: CASSGIPRPYEQYF.

The sample holds many counts of this clonotype. This rearrangement joins TRBV12-3 or TRBV12-4 to TRBJ1-5; D is perhaps TRBD1 (6 bases). The CDR3 is made up of 15 amino acids. Trimming stripped 2 bases from V and 7 bases from J, with 15 bases between. CDR3 sequence reads: CASSLLRGAEQPQHF. The DNA for the CDR3 is TGTGCCAGCAGTTTACTCCGGGGGGCTGAGCAGCCCCAGCATTTT.